This entry is about one TCR beta chain. Its matching antigen is unknown. Amplification used 60 Vbeta primers and 13 Jbeta primers. Data came from immunoSEQ multiplex PCR; TCRdb stores just in-frame clones and leaves some out. The sample records over 35,000 clones, about 72% being singletons. These data originate in a study of cytomegalovirus exposure and HLA in healthy donors. The CDR3 is 12 residues long. The germline gives CDR1 SGHTA, CDR2 FQGNSA. V lost 5 bases to trimming and J lost 1 base, with 5 bases between them. Whole-study findings and limits: Analysis performed later showed TCR beta chains linked to HLA being more clonally expanded than equally common others. By a later analysis, the bulk of CMV-associated TCR beta chains appeared HLA-restricted.

Donors sampled were nominally healthy, though unrecorded immune exposures were likely. The sequence was obtained from a man under 40 in good health and CMV-seronegative. Material for sequencing was PBMCs. V and J are TRBV7-2 and TRBJ2-5; no clear D gene. The CDR3 protein is CASSPLQETQYF. The DNA for the CDR3 is TGTGCCAGCAGCCCCCTCCAAGAGACCCAGTACTTC.